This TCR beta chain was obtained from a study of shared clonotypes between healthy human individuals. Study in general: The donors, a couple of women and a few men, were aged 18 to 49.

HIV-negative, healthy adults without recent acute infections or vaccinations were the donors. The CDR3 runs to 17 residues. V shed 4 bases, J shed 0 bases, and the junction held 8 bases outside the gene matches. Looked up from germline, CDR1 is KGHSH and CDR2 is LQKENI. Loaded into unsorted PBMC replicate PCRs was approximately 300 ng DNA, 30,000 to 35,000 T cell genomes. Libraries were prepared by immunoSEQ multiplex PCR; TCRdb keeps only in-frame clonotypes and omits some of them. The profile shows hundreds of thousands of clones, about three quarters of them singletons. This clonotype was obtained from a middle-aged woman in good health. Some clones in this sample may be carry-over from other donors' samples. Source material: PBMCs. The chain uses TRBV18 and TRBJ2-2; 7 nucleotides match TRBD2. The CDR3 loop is CASSLTLAEANTGELFF. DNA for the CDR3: TGTGCCAGCTCACTAACGCTAGCGGAGGCGAACACCGGGGAGCTGTTTTTT.